This paragraph reports one T cell receptor beta chain. The antigen is undetermined. This sample was taken from a study of T cell clonotyping in hematopoietic cell transplantation. Study conclusions and caveats: Few recipient clonotypes overlapped donors; over 95% were de novo at given depth. Broader posttransplant TCR repertoire diversity was predicted by graft donor and pretransplant recipient Inverse Simpson Index values. Recipient TCR diversity dropped after transplant; expanded clonotypes rose from day 30 to 180.

Trimming took off 0 bases at V and 8 bases at J, with 11 bases between the two ends. The CDR3 sequence is 14 residues long. Germline loops: CDR1 SNHLY, CDR2 FYNNEI. Assay used: immunoSEQ multiplex PCR; TCRdb lists only in-frame clones, some missing. This sample has about 44,000 clones; roughly 92% occur once, and the top ten carry about 0.81%. Sequenced material: peripheral blood mononuclear cells. V usage is TRBV2 and J usage is TRBJ2-1; either TRBD1 or TRBD2 may fit D (5 bases each). The sequence was obtained from a woman between 50 and 59 years old in good health. Some clones in this sample may be carry-over from other donors' samples. The DNA for the CDR3 is TGTGCCAGCAGTGAAGCGGTGGGACCCGATGAGCAGTTCTTC. It translates to CASSEAVGPDEQFF.